The 6 T cell receptor beta chains given below trace back to one sample, sequenced in a study of CD8+CD57+ T cells in acquired aplastic anemia. Researchers used genomic DNA as the template to profile TCR beta VDJ and CDR3. In TCRdb, the reads were re-called with MiXCR into one record per CDR3 protein. The repertoire includes 200,000 to 250,000 distinct CDR3 sequences, 34% of them detected once, and roughly 1.1% sits in the top ten. The sequencing sample was made of sorted CD4+, CD8+, or CD8+CD57+ T cells (not recorded which) from PBMCs. These TCRs come from a human donor in good health, serving as a control.

Note on this clonotype: A much larger clone sits a single nucleotide away, making a read error possible. The rearrangement joins TRBV11-1 to TRBJ1-6; TRBD1 agrees at 8 bases. The CDR3 contains 15 residues. Germline V gene data show CDR1 as SGHAT and CDR2 as FQDESV (reference sequence). CDR3 in amino acids: CAGSLGDRGNSPLHF. CDR3 in DNA: TGTGCCGGCAGCTTAGGAGACAGGGGTAATTCACCCCTCCACTTT.

Points on this clonotype: A clone one base away is much larger, so this may be a read error. The rearrangement uses TRBV2 and TRBJ1-5, with a tentative D call TRBD1 (5 bases). The germline V gene has CDR1 SNHLY and CDR2 FYNNEI. The CDR3 is 14 amino acids. The CDR3 nucleotides read TGTGCCAGAAGTGATGACAGAGCGGGTCAGCCCCAGCATTTT. Amino acid sequence: CARSDDRAGQPQHF.

This clonotype was observed many times. The chain carries TRBV20-1 and TRBJ2-7; 9 bases line up with TRBD2. The V and J ends lost 6 bases and 4 bases, in that order; junction bases with no gene match: 13. Per germline, CDR1 DFQATT and CDR2 SNEGSKA (reference sequence). The CDR3 sequence is 15 residues long. CDR3 residues: CSAEGIAGALYEQYF. The CDR3 region has the DNA TGCAGTGCCGAGGGGATAGCGGGGGCCCTATACGAGCAGTACTTC.

This clonotype was seen ten or more times. The chain uses TRBV12-3 or TRBV12-4 and TRBJ2-7; 9 bases align to TRBD1. This CDR3 spans 16 amino acids. Trimming took 6 bases from V and 4 from J; bases not matched to a gene: 13. CDR3: CASSLPPGTGTYEQYF. DNA of the CDR3: TGTGCCAGCAGCCTGCCACCCGGGACAGGGACTTACGAGCAGTACTTC.

There are a few counts of this clonotype. The chain recombines TRBV20-1 with TRBJ2-7; a weak D match, TRBD1 (6 bases). The CDR3 runs to 14 residues. V dropped 0 bases and J dropped 1 base, with 10 bases sitting between them. CDR1 is DFQATT and CDR2 is SNEGSKA in the germline V gene (reference sequence). This chain's CDR3 is CSAREGTSSYEQYF. In DNA, the CDR3 is TGCAGTGCTAGAGAAGGGACATCATCCTACGAGCAGTACTTC.

This clonotype has ten or more counts. The J gene is TRBJ1-2, the V gene TRBV10-3; 7 bases map to TRBD1. The CDR3 is made up of 14 amino acids. The V segment lost 6 bases and the J segment 0 bases; nucleotides outside the gene matches: 4. Germline V CDR1 and CDR2: ENHRY, SYGVKD. The CDR3 DNA is TGTGCCATCAGCAGACAGGGCACTAACTATGGCTACACCTTC. Residues: CAISRQGTNYGYTF.